The 9 T cell receptor beta chains below come from one sample, sequenced in a study of T-cell memory formation after mild COVID-19 (TCRdb year 2021). The library was made by 5' RACE. The sample was run on an Illumina NovaSeq 6000. TCRdb's own reprocessing of the public reads used fastp at Q25 and MiXCR and kept productive beta chains. Each entry is one CDR3 protein sequence, shown with its most common DNA and genes. Present in this sample are hundreds of thousands of distinct CDR3 sequences, roughly 21% of which were seen just once. The top ten clonotypes cover approximately 13% of the sample. The sample consisted of PBMCs or a T cell subset sorted from them (not recorded which). The receptors originated from an adult woman who had mild COVID-19 (a few samples of this study predate the infection). The sample titles of this study are shuffled in the database, so cell type and time point are left out; the donor was told from shared clones.

The table lists this clonotype with a few counts. The chain links TRBV5-1 to TRBJ2-3; 7 positions agree with TRBD1. This CDR3 is 16 amino acids long. Germline-derived CDR1 and CDR2 are SGHRS and YFSETQ. The trim removed 4 bases at V and 2 bases at J, leaving 10 bases unmatched. CDR3 in DNA: TGCGCCAGCAGCGCCTTGTCACAGGGGATCACAGATACGCAGTATTTT. This encodes CASSALSQGITDTQYF.

In its sample, this clonotype was seen a few times. V is TRBV6-1 and J is TRBJ2-7; no reliable D call. Germline values: CDR1 MNHNS, CDR2 SASEGT. CDR3 length: 14 amino acids. The V end lost 4 bases, the J end lost 3 bases, and 13 bases lay between the germline ends. The CDR3 region is CASSVSVGLYEQYF. The CDR3 DNA sequence: TGTGCCAGCAGTGTCTCCGTCGGCCTCTACGAGCAGTACTTC.

The J gene is TRBJ2-7, the V gene TRBV20-1, with a weak D call TRBD1 (6 bases). The CDR3 loop spans 12 amino acids. The germline V gene encodes CDR1 DFQATT and CDR2 SNEGSKA (reference sequence). The V gene lost 4 bases and the J gene lost 5 bases, with 12 bases spanning the gap. The CDR3 here is CSANRDWNEQYF. The CDR3 coding sequence is TGCAGTGCTAACAGGGATTGGAACGAGCAGTACTTC.

This chain joins TRBV4-2 and TRBJ1-2; no firm D call. The CDR3 has 17 residues. Per germline, CDR1 LGHNA and CDR2 YNFKEQ. Trimming pared 0 bases from V and 2 bases from J, leaving 16 bases between. The CDR3 nucleotides read TGTGCCAGCAGCCAAGATTCCGCACCTACCGGGAACTATGGCTACACCTTC. Amino acid sequence: CASSQDSAPTGNYGYTF.

This clonotype was recorded a few times. This sequence joins TRBV30 and TRBJ2-2, with D unresolved. V lost 4 bases, J lost 1 base, and 10 bases lay in between. The germline gives CDR1 GTSNPN, CDR2 SVGIG (reference sequence). The length of the CDR3 is 14 residues. CDR3 in amino acids: CAWIRQVNTGELFF. The CDR3 DNA reads TGTGCCTGGATTCGGCAGGTGAACACCGGGGAGCTGTTTTTT.

The rearrangement joins TRBV11-2 to TRBJ1-2; D is ambiguous. CDR1 and CDR2 (germline): SGHAT, FQNNGV. The V gene lost 1 base and the J gene lost 3 bases, with 9 bases spanning the gap. The CDR3 loop spans 14 amino acids. The CDR3 nucleotides are TGTGCCAGCAGCTTAGGTCCATCAGACTATGGCTACACCTTC. Protein sequence: CASSLGPSDYGYTF.

The V call is TRBV12-3 or TRBV12-4, the J call TRBJ1-2, with 10 bases aligning to TRBD1. This CDR3 region has 15 residues. Trimming took 5 bases from V and 5 from J; bases not matched to a gene: 8. This CDR3 reads CASSPRTGGQYGYTF. The CDR3 DNA reads as TGTGCCAGCAGTCCTCGGACAGGGGGTCAGTATGGCTACACCTTC.

This clonotype was seen a handful of times. This chain links TRBV20-1 with TRBJ1-5; D is undetermined. V was cut by 6 bases and J by 0 bases, with 15 bases left in between. From germline, CDR1 is DFQATT and CDR2 SNEGSKA (reference sequence). The CDR3 runs to 15 residues. The CDR3 DNA sequence: TGCAGTGCGCCTCTCGGAGAGTATAGCAATCAGCCCCAGCATTTT. Translating it yields CSAPLGEYSNQPQHF.

This clonotype was seen many times. V gene TRBV4-3 combines with J gene TRBJ2-1; D not resolved. This CDR3 spans 15 amino acids. With 0 bases removed from V and 5 bases from J, the gap between germline ends came to 11 bases. Germline lookup yields CDR1 LGHNA and CDR2 YSLEER. CDR3 nucleotide sequence: TGCGCCAGCAGCCAAGATCATCGGCCGAACAATGAGCAGTTCTTC. Translation: CASSQDHRPNNEQFF.